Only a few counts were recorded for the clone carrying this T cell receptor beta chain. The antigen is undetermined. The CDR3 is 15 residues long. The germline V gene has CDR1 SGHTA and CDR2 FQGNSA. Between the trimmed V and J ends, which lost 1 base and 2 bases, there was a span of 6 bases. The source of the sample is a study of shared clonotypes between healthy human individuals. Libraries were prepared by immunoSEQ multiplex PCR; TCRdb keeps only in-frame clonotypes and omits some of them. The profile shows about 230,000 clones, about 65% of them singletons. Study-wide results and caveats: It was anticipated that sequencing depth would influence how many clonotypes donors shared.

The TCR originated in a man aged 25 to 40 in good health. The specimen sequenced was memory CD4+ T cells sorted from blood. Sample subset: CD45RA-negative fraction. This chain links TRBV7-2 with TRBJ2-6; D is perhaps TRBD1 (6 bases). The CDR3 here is CASSLDRAGANVLTF. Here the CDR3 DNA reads TGTGCCAGCAGCTTAGACAGGGCTGGGGCCAACGTCCTGACTTTC.